The rows below give T cell receptor beta chains drawn from one sample of a study of cytomegalovirus exposure and HLA in healthy donors. Sequencing used immunoSEQ multiplex PCR; TCRdb keeps in-frame clones, though not all of them. The listing contains about 64,000 clones. Material for sequencing was PBMCs. The origin of the receptors is a woman aged 18-29 years in good health and CMV-seronegative. Each CDR3 is given with its conserved first and last residue. Fields, in order: D gene, J gene, V gene, CDR3 DNA, CDR3 protein. D genes are given only for firm matches.

D gene: TRBD1; J gene: TRBJ2-7; V gene: TRBV29-1; CDR3 DNA: TGCAGCGCCGTTCCACCGGGACAGGGTGGAGGCTACGAGCAGTACTTC; CDR3 protein: CSAVPPGQGGGYEQYF
D gene: -; J gene: TRBJ2-7; V gene: TRBV19; CDR3 DNA: TGTGCCAGTAGTATTCAGGGGACCTACGAGCAGTACTTC; CDR3 protein: CASSIQGTYEQYF
D gene: TRBD2; J gene: TRBJ2-3; V gene: TRBV18; CDR3 DNA: TGTGCCAGCTCACCACCCGGACTAGCGGGGGGGGATACGCAGTATTTT; CDR3 protein: CASSPPGLAGGDTQYF
D gene: TRBD1; J gene: TRBJ2-7; V gene: TRBV11-3; CDR3 DNA: TGTGCCAGCAGCCAAACAGGGGTGTCCTACGAGCAGTACTTC; CDR3 protein: CASSQTGVSYEQYF
D gene: -; J gene: TRBJ2-7; V gene: TRBV11-2; CDR3 DNA: TGTGCCAGCAGCCCCCCGGGAGTGCACTACGAGCAGTACTTC; CDR3 protein: CASSPPGVHYEQYF
D gene: -; J gene: TRBJ1-2; V gene: TRBV29-1; CDR3 DNA: TGCAGCGTTGAAGGGTATCGACAGGACACAGGGTCCTATGGCTACACCTTC; CDR3 protein: CSVEGYRQDTGSYGYTF
D gene: -; J gene: TRBJ1-1; V gene: TRBV30; CDR3 DNA: TGTGCCTGGATTGTACAGGGTGCCACTGAAGCTTTCTTT; CDR3 protein: CAWIVQGATEAFF
D gene: -; J gene: TRBJ1-2; V gene: TRBV5-1; CDR3 DNA: TGCGCCAGCAGCTTGAGAGGGGGTGGCTATGGCTACACCTTC; CDR3 protein: CASSLRGGGYGYTF
D gene: -; J gene: TRBJ2-1; V gene: TRBV12-5; CDR3 DNA: TGTGCTAGTGGTTTGGTAGCCAGGCTAACGGACAATGAGCAGTTCTTC; CDR3 protein: CASGLVARLTDNEQFF
D gene: -; J gene: TRBJ1-5; V gene: TRBV30; CDR3 DNA: TGTGCCTGGAAAGGGCAGGGCAGGGGTTTGGATCAGCCCCAGCATTTT; CDR3 protein: CAWKGQGRGLDQPQHF
D gene: TRBD2; J gene: TRBJ2-1; V gene: TRBV7-3; CDR3 DNA: TGTGCCAGCAGCCCCTCCCTAGGCGGGGGGGCGGGTGAGCAGTTCTTC; CDR3 protein: CASSPSLGGGAGEQFF
D gene: -; J gene: TRBJ1-1; V gene: TRBV19; CDR3 DNA: TGTGCCAGTAGTATTCTGCGACAACCCAGAGCTTTCTTT; CDR3 protein: CASSILRQPRAFF
D gene: TRBD2; J gene: TRBJ2-7; V gene: TRBV27; CDR3 DNA: TGTGCCAGCAGTTTTTCGGGGGGTACGGCCTACGAGCAGTACTTC; CDR3 protein: CASSFSGGTAYEQYF
D gene: -; J gene: TRBJ2-7; V gene: TRBV30; CDR3 DNA: TGTGCCTGGAGTGAAGGAGATTCTTACGAGCAGTACTTC; CDR3 protein: CAWSEGDSYEQYF
D gene: -; J gene: TRBJ2-7; V gene: TRBV10-1; CDR3 DNA: TGCGCCAGCAGCCCTACCCCAGGGGAAATCCACGAGCAGTACTTC; CDR3 protein: CASSPTPGEIHEQYF
D gene: TRBD1; J gene: TRBJ1-5; V gene: TRBV13; CDR3 DNA: TGTGCCAGCAGCAACAGGGGAGATCAGCCCCAGCATTTT; CDR3 protein: CASSNRGDQPQHF
D gene: TRBD1; J gene: TRBJ1-5; V gene: TRBV28; CDR3 DNA: TGTGCCAGCAGTTTGCCAGGGGGCAAAGATCAGCCCCAGCATTTT; CDR3 protein: CASSLPGGKDQPQHF
D gene: TRBD2; J gene: TRBJ2-2; V gene: TRBV7-6; CDR3 DNA: TGTGCCAGCAGCTTGGGACTAGCGGGGGGCTACACCGGGGAGCTGTTTTTT; CDR3 protein: CASSLGLAGGYTGELFF
D gene: -; J gene: TRBJ1-1; V gene: TRBV30; CDR3 DNA: TGTGCCTGGAGTTCTTGGGGGCTGAGTGTTGTTAACACTGAAGCTTTCTTT; CDR3 protein: CAWSSWGLSVVNTEAFF
D gene: TRBD2; J gene: TRBJ2-1; V gene: TRBV18; CDR3 DNA: TGTGCCAGCTCAACTCGGACTAGCGGGGAAAATGAGCAGTTCTTC; CDR3 protein: CASSTRTSGENEQFF
D gene: TRBD1; J gene: TRBJ2-3; V gene: TRBV19; CDR3 DNA: TGTGCCAGTAGTCCCCGACAGGGGCCCACAGATACGCAGTATTTT; CDR3 protein: CASSPRQGPTDTQYF
D gene: -; J gene: TRBJ2-1; V gene: TRBV27; CDR3 DNA: TGTGCCAGCGCATCGGGCCAGCAGGGGTTCAATGAGCAGTTCTTC; CDR3 protein: CASASGQQGFNEQFF
D gene: -; J gene: TRBJ1-5; V gene: TRBV5-1; CDR3 DNA: TGCGCCAGCAGCTTGGAGGGGTCTAGCAATCAGCCCCAGCATTTT; CDR3 protein: CASSLEGSSNQPQHF
D gene: -; J gene: TRBJ1-2; V gene: TRBV7-9; CDR3 DNA: TGTGCCAGCAGATTGGACAGTAACTATGGCTACACCTTC; CDR3 protein: CASRLDSNYGYTF
D gene: TRBD2; J gene: TRBJ2-7; V gene: TRBV12-5; CDR3 DNA: TGTGCTAGTGGTTTGGTAAGTCTAGCGGGAGGTGCTCGGGAGCAGTACTTC; CDR3 protein: CASGLVSLAGGAREQYF
D gene: -; J gene: TRBJ2-4; V gene: TRBV5-1; CDR3 DNA: TGCGCCAGCAGCTTGAATCGGGGGGCTGCCAAAAACATTCAGTACTTC; CDR3 protein: CASSLNRGAAKNIQYF
D gene: TRBD1; J gene: TRBJ1-2; V gene: TRBV29-1; CDR3 DNA: TGCAGCGTTGAAGCGACAGGGGAAACAGATGGCTACACCTTC; CDR3 protein: CSVEATGETDGYTF
D gene: -; J gene: TRBJ1-1; V gene: TRBV10-3; CDR3 DNA: TGTGCCATCAGTGACAGGGAGAACACTGAAGCTTTCTTT; CDR3 protein: CAISDRENTEAFF
D gene: TRBD1; J gene: TRBJ2-4; V gene: TRBV25-1; CDR3 DNA: TGTGCCAGCAGTGACCGACAGGGGGCTAAAAAAAACATTCAGTACTTC; CDR3 protein: CASSDRQGAKKNIQYF
D gene: -; J gene: TRBJ2-7; V gene: TRBV6-1; CDR3 DNA: TGTGCCAGCAGCGATCCAGGGGAAGAGCAGTACTTC; CDR3 protein: CASSDPGEEQYF
D gene: -; J gene: TRBJ2-7; V gene: TRBV5-1; CDR3 DNA: TGCGCCAGCAGCTTGACGGGGAGATACGAGCAGTACTTC; CDR3 protein: CASSLTGRYEQYF
D gene: -; J gene: TRBJ2-7; V gene: TRBV5-1; CDR3 DNA: TGCGCCAGCAGCTTAGGCGGCGGGGCGGCGTACGAGCAGTACTTC; CDR3 protein: CASSLGGGAAYEQYF
D gene: -; J gene: TRBJ1-2; V gene: TRBV4-1; CDR3 DNA: TGCGCCAGCAGCCCAGATGGAGACTATGGCTACACCTTC; CDR3 protein: CASSPDGDYGYTF
D gene: -; J gene: TRBJ1-6; V gene: TRBV6-5; CDR3 DNA: TGTGCCAGCAGTCAGTACAGGTCGGATAATTCACCCCTCCACTTT; CDR3 protein: CASSQYRSDNSPLHF
D gene: TRBD2; J gene: TRBJ2-5; V gene: TRBV5-1; CDR3 DNA: TGCGCCAGCAGACCCGGGACTACTAGCGGGAGGGCCCAAGAGACCCAGTACTTC; CDR3 protein: CASRPGTTSGRAQETQYF
D gene: -; J gene: TRBJ1-2; V gene: TRBV9; CDR3 DNA: TGTGCCAGCAGCCCTGGACCGACAGGCAATTATGGCTACACCTTC; CDR3 protein: CASSPGPTGNYGYTF
D gene: -; J gene: TRBJ1-1; V gene: TRBV9; CDR3 DNA: TGTGCCAGCAGCGTAGCGGGGGGGACGGCGGACACTGAAGCTTTCTTT; CDR3 protein: CASSVAGGTADTEAFF
D gene: TRBD1; J gene: TRBJ1-3; V gene: TRBV4-1; CDR3 DNA: TGCGCCAGCAGGCAAACAGGGGGAGGTGGAAACACCATATATTTT; CDR3 protein: CASRQTGGGGNTIYF
D gene: -; J gene: TRBJ2-7; V gene: TRBV6-1; CDR3 DNA: TGTGCCAGCGGGGGGACAGACAACTACGAGCAGTACTTC; CDR3 protein: CASGGTDNYEQYF
D gene: -; J gene: TRBJ2-1; V gene: TRBV4-1; CDR3 DNA: TGCGCCAGCAGGAGTTGGACTACTAAACACAGTGAGCAGTTCTTC; CDR3 protein: CASRSWTTKHSEQFF
D gene: TRBD2; J gene: TRBJ2-2; V gene: TRBV9; CDR3 DNA: TGTGCCAGCAGCGCTGCCCGGGAGGCCGGGGAGCTGTTTTTT; CDR3 protein: CASSAAREAGELFF
D gene: -; J gene: TRBJ2-5; V gene: TRBV25-1; CDR3 DNA: TGTGCCAGTGGGTACAGGGAGCCCAAAGAGACCCAGTACTTC; CDR3 protein: CASGYREPKETQYF
D gene: TRBD2; J gene: TRBJ2-4; V gene: TRBV6-1; CDR3 DNA: TGTGCCAGCAGTGACCTCTGGGGACTAGCGGGGATCCTAGCCAAAAACATTCAGTACTTC; CDR3 protein: CASSDLWGLAGILAKNIQYF
D gene: TRBD1; J gene: TRBJ1-2; V gene: TRBV11-2; CDR3 DNA: TGTGCCAGCAGCTTGGGACAGTGGGATGGCTACACCTTC; CDR3 protein: CASSLGQWDGYTF
D gene: -; J gene: TRBJ2-3; V gene: TRBV5-4; CDR3 DNA: TGTGCCAGCAGCTTGGAACTAGTGGAGGCAGATACGCAGTATTTT; CDR3 protein: CASSLELVEADTQYF